This T cell receptor beta chain was documented in a study of T cell repertoires in cytomegalovirus infection. This clonotype was observed a few times. The antigen is not known. Deletions cut 6 bases from V and 6 bases from J, with 15 bases between. Germline-derived CDR1 and CDR2 are MDHEN and SYDVKM. The CDR3 extends over 14 amino acids. MiXCR, run by TCRdb on the reads, gives a single entry per CDR3 protein. Of about 220,000 distinct CDR3 sequences in the sample, about 40% were seen once. Here the sequenced sample was CD8+ T cells from cultured PBMCs, taken from culture after CMV antigen stimulation. The sequence derives from a human donor in good health (CMV status not recorded). Some clones in this sample may be carry-over from other donors' samples. The rearrangement links TRBV28 to TRBJ2-1, with D perhaps matching TRBD1 or TRBD2 (5 bases each). This CDR3 is CASSGALVGNEQFF. The DNA for the CDR3 is TGTGCCAGCAGCGGGGCCTTAGTGGGCAATGAGCAGTTCTTC.